This T cell receptor (beta chain) was identified during a study of blood T cell repertoires in COVID-19. This CDR3 contains 16 residues. V was cut by 6 bases and J by 3 bases, with 20 bases left in between. Germline values: CDR1 MDHEN, CDR2 SYDVKM. Repertoires were generated with immunoSEQ multiplex PCR, while TCRdb's copy carries only in-frame clones and drops some. The data show some 350,000 clones, with 70% to 90% seen just once and less than 6% held by the top ten. The clonotype comes from a woman in her twenties or thirties who had recovered from COVID-19. Material for sequencing was PBMCs or T cells enriched from blood (not recorded which). J is TRBJ1-1 and V is TRBV28; maybe TRBD1 (6 bases). The CDR3 nucleotides read TGTGCCAGCAGCTCTTGGAGGGGGGGCGCCGACACTGAAGCTTTCTTT. Translated, it gives CASSSWRGGADTEAFF.